The 2 T cell receptor beta chains in this list originate from one sample, sequenced in a study of OX40 agonist ivuxolimab in advanced cancers. The data were produced by immunoSEQ multiplex PCR, yet TCRdb's version contains in-frame clones alone and is incomplete. The profile shows tens of thousands of clones, roughly 80% of them singletons. The material was CD4+ or CD8+ T cells sorted from blood, obtained in a trial of the OX40 agonist ivuxolimab. Every receptor here comes from an adult with an advanced solid tumor such as melanoma, head and neck, liver or kidney cancer.

This clone was detected only once. This chain joins TRBV9 and TRBJ1-3; D not certain. CDR1 is SGDLS, CDR2 YYNGEE, per germline. Trimming removed 4 bases at V and 0 bases at J, with 11 bases between. The CDR3 runs to 15 residues. CDR3: CASSKRTSSGNTIYF. In nucleotides, the CDR3 is TGTGCCAGCAGCAAGCGGACCTCCTCTGGAAACACCATATATTTT.

The J gene is TRBJ1-6, the V gene TRBV6-1; D unclear. Germline CDR1 reads MNHNS; CDR2 reads SASEGT. V gave up 6 bases and J gave up 1 base, with 7 bases separating them. This CDR3 is 14 amino acids long. CDR3 loop: CASSGRSYNSPLHF. The CDR3, as DNA: TGTGCCAGCAGCGGGAGATCCTATAATTCACCCCTCCACTTT.